The 8 T cell receptor beta chains listed next were all sequenced from one sample in a study of T cell responses to AZD1222 COVID-19 vaccine. TCRdb's table, derived via immunoSEQ multiplex PCR, lists solely in-frame clones and lacks some. Among over 100,000 clones listed, over 75% were seen once. The sample was peripheral blood, taken on day 0 of AZD1222 vaccination. The receptors were sampled from an adult in good health.

This rearrangement joins TRBV5-8 to TRBJ1-5; D ambiguous. V was cut by 1 base and J by 2 bases, with 13 bases left in between. From germline, CDR1 is SGHTS and CDR2 YDEGEE. The CDR3 consists of 16 residues. CDR3 amino acids: CASSLSVVVRNQPQHF. CDR3 bases: TGTGCCAGCAGCTTGAGTGTGGTAGTACGCAATCAGCCCCAGCATTTT.

The rearrangement uses TRBV6-1 and TRBJ2-6; D is perhaps TRBD1 (6 bases). CDR3 length: 15 amino acids. The V end lost 5 bases, the J end lost 4 bases, and 12 bases lay between the germline ends. Germline lookup yields CDR1 MNHNS and CDR2 SASEGT. The DNA for the CDR3 is TGTGCCAGCAGTCTTACAGGGTCCGGGGCCAACGTCCTGACTTTC. Translation gives CASSLTGSGANVLTF.

The chain combines TRBV30 with TRBJ1-5, with a weak D call TRBD1 (5 bases). CDR1 and CDR2 (germline): GTSNPN, SVGIG (reference sequence). The ends were cut back, 2 bases at V and 6 bases at J, with 14 bases in the middle. The CDR3 extends over 14 amino acids. The CDR3 DNA is TGTGCCTGGAGTTCGGGGGGGTTCGGTCAGCCCCAGCATTTT. This translates into CAWSSGGFGQPQHF.

The rearrangement links TRBV5-6 to TRBJ1-1; TRBD1 is a possible D gene (5 bases). The V gene lost 4 bases and the J gene lost 5 bases, with 12 bases spanning the gap. This CDR3 has 13 residues. Germline values: CDR1 SGHDT, CDR2 YYEEEE. CDR3 amino acids: CASSGGAGTEAFF. CDR3 in DNA: TGTGCCAGCAGCGGAGGGGCCGGTACTGAAGCTTTCTTT.

This rearrangement joins TRBV18 to TRBJ1-2; 7 bases match TRBD1. This CDR3 spans 15 amino acids. Germline values: CDR1 KGHSH, CDR2 LQKENI. V trimming: 3 bases; J trimming: 4 bases; junction bases outside the gene matches: 8. This chain's CDR3 is CASSPTGIPLYGYTF. The CDR3 DNA follows: TGTGCCAGCTCACCGACAGGGATCCCCCTCTATGGCTACACCTTC.

This chain links TRBV5-1 with TRBJ2-2; 13 bases are shared with TRBD2. Unmatched junction bases numbered 4, after V lost 2 bases and J lost 6 bases. Germline V gene lookup returns CDR1 SGHRS and CDR2 YFSETQ. There are 16 residues in the CDR3. This CDR3 is CASSLLAGGLSGELFF. CDR3 DNA sequence: TGCGCCAGCAGCTTACTAGCGGGAGGGCTATCCGGGGAGCTGTTTTTT.

The chain carries TRBV2 and TRBJ2-7; possibly TRBD1 or TRBD2 for D (6 bases each). The CDR3 runs 16 residues. Trimming took 0 bases from V and 2 from J, leaving 14 bases between them. Germline values: CDR1 SNHLY, CDR2 FYNNEI. The CDR3 region has the DNA TGTGCCAGCAGTGAAGCCCCGGGGGCTAGGGCCTACGAGCAGTACTTC. Its translation is CASSEAPGARAYEQYF.

The chain is built from TRBV5-1 and TRBJ2-3, with TRBD2 matching over 16 bases. CDR1 and CDR2 from the germline V gene are SGHRS and YFSETQ. CDR3 length: 17 residues. V lost 7 bases, J lost 2 bases, and 7 bases stayed unmatched. The CDR3 region has the DNA TGCGCCAGCGGCTCGGGACTAGCGGGAGGGTTCACAGATACGCAGTATTTT. This encodes CASGSGLAGGFTDTQYF.